The 7 T cell receptor beta chains presented below share a single source sample, sequenced in a study of CD8 T cells in ankylosing spondylitis. The study's findings and limits: Roughly eight highly homologous variants formed a TCR beta motif that appeared characteristic of ankylosing spondylitis blood.

TCRdb reanalysed the 5' RACE reads using MiXCR and keeps one entry per CDR3 protein. The table includes 800,000 to 900,000 distinct CDR3 sequences, 10% to 15% detected once. Antigens of these TCRs are unknown. Material for sequencing was blood, either unsorted or a sorted T cell fraction (not recorded which). The receptors originated from a male donor with ankylosing spondylitis.

In its sample, this clonotype was seen a few times. This chain connects TRBV5-6 to TRBJ2-1, with 7 positions matching TRBD1. Germline-derived CDR1 and CDR2 are SGHDT and YYEEEE. This CDR3 has 15 amino acids. The junction had 11 bases not matched to a gene; V was cut back by 4 bases and J by 7 bases. CDR3 coding DNA: TGTGCCAGCAGCAGAACAGGGGTTCTTGGTAATGAGCAGTTCTTC. It yields the protein CASSRTGVLGNEQFF.

The V call is TRBV20-1, the J call TRBJ2-5, with D unresolved. The CDR3 loop spans 11 amino acids. The V end was cut by 3 bases, the J end by 4 bases, with 6 bases between. From germline, CDR1 is DFQATT and CDR2 SNEGSKA (reference sequence). Here the CDR3 reads CSASERETQYF. The CDR3 nucleotides are TGCAGTGCTAGTGAGCGAGAGACCCAGTACTTC.

This clonotype has at least ten counts. The chain carries TRBV20-1 and TRBJ1-1, with D possibly TRBD1 on 5 matching bases. The germline CDR1 and CDR2 sequences are DFQATT and SNEGSKA (reference sequence). Trimming shortened V by 5 bases and J by 1 base, and 14 bases separated the two germline ends. CDR3 length equals 14 residues. CDR3 sequence reads: CSAPKGPANTEAFF. CDR3 nucleotides: TGCAGTGCTCCTAAGGGACCGGCGAACACTGAAGCTTTCTTT.

This clonotype was seen only a few times. This chain links TRBV7-9 with TRBJ2-1; unclear D gene. The V end lost 5 bases, the J end lost 4 bases, and 18 bases lay between the germline ends. The CDR3 is 16 residues long. Germline CDR1 is SEHNR and CDR2 is FQNEAQ (reference sequence). This CDR3 is CASSRTGLKRYNEQFF. CDR3 DNA: TGTGCCAGCAGCCGAACCGGGCTGAAACGTTACAATGAGCAGTTCTTC.

The chain recombines TRBV20-1 with TRBJ2-3; D is uncertain. The germline gives CDR1 DFQATT, CDR2 SNEGSKA (reference sequence). This CDR3 comprises 12 residues. V lost 0 bases and J lost 6, with 7 bases in between. The CDR3 loop reads CSARDYIDTQYF. CDR3 bases: TGCAGTGCTAGAGATTATATCGATACGCAGTATTTT.

This clonotype was picked up a small number of times. The chain is built from TRBV4-3 and TRBJ2-2; 7 nucleotides agree with TRBD2. Trimming took 4 bases from V and 4 from J; bases not matched to a gene: 6. The CDR3 sequence is 15 residues long. Per the germline V gene, CDR1 is LGHNA and CDR2 is YSLEER. CDR3 region: CASSRGRGLTGELFF. The CDR3 nucleotides are TGCGCCAGCAGCCGAGGGAGGGGCCTCACCGGGGAGCTGTTTTTT.

This clonotype was observed a few times. The rearrangement links TRBV5-1 to TRBJ2-1; 10 nucleotides line up with TRBD2. The germline CDR1 and CDR2 sequences are SGHRS and YFSETQ. With V trimmed by 4 bases and J by 4 bases, 8 bases remained unmatched. The CDR3 consists of 16 residues. CDR3 sequence: CASSGLSGRAYNEQFF. The CDR3 DNA sequence: TGCGCCAGCAGCGGACTGAGCGGGAGGGCATACAATGAGCAGTTCTTC.